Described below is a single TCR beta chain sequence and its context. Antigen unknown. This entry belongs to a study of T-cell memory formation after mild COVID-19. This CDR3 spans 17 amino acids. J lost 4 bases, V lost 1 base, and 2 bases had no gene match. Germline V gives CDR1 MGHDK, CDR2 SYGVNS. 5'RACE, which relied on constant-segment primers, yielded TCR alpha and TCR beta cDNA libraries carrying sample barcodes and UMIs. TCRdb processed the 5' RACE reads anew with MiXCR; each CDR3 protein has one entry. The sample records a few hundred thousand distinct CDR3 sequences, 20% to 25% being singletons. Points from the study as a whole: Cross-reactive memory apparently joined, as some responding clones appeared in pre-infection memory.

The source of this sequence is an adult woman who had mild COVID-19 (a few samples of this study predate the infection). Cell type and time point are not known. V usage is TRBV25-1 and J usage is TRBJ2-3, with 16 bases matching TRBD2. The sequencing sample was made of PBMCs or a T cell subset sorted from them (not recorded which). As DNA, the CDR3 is TGTGCCAGCAGTGAATGGGGACTAGCGGGAGGGCCAGATACGCAGTATTTT. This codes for CASSEWGLAGGPDTQYF.